This is a list of T cell receptor beta chains from one sample in a study of blood T cell repertoires in COVID-19. TCRdb's table, derived via immunoSEQ multiplex PCR, lists solely in-frame clones and lacks some. Here the sample spans about 190,000 clones, approximately 91% being singletons. Sequenced: peripheral blood. Receptors originate from a woman between 40 and 55 years old who had recovered from COVID-19. Both conserved end residues are part of each CDR3. The D gene is left open where the match is weak. Not every row has a clone size; where given, it reads once, few, many or a size class.

clone size,V gene,J gene,D gene,CDR3 DNA,CDR3 protein
-,TRBV27,TRBJ2-2,TRBD1,TGTGCCAGCAGTTCGCCGGGACAGAAGAACACCGGGGAGCTGTTTTTT,CASSSPGQKNTGELFF
many,TRBV4-2,TRBJ1-2,-,TGTGCCAGCAGCCAAGATCAGATTAACTATGGCTACACCTTC,CASSQDQINYGYTF
few,TRBV7-2,TRBJ1-2,-,TGTGCCAGCAGCTCGGACACCGCGAACTATGGCTACACCTTC,CASSSDTANYGYTF
-,TRBV12-3/TRBV12-4,TRBJ2-3,-,TGTGCCAGCAGTTTCGGAGATACGCAGTATTTT,CASSFGDTQYF
-,TRBV5-1,TRBJ2-3,-,TGCGCCAGCAGCGTCTACGCCACGGGAGTACCAGATACGCAGTATTTT,CASSVYATGVPDTQYF
-,TRBV14,TRBJ2-7,-,TGTGCCAGCAGCCAGTACAGTAATTACGAGCAGTACTTC,CASSQYSNYEQYF
-,TRBV15,TRBJ2-7,TRBD1,TGTGCCACCAGCAAGAACAGGGGAACCGCCTACGAGCAGTACTTC,CATSKNRGTAYEQYF
few,TRBV2,TRBJ2-7,TRBD1,TGTGCCTCAGGGGGCCGGATCTCCTACGAGCAGTACTTC,CASGGRISYEQYF
-,TRBV9,TRBJ1-2,-,TGTGCCAGCAGCGTAGAGGGAGGTCTGGTCGGCTACACCTTC,CASSVEGGLVGYTF
-,TRBV18,TRBJ2-2,-,TGTGCCAGCTCACCGCCGCGCACCGGGGAGCTGTTTTTT,CASSPPRTGELFF
-,TRBV29-1,TRBJ2-1,-,TGCAGCGTTGTGGCAAGCTCCTACAATGAGCAGTTCTTC,CSVVASSYNEQFF
-,TRBV7-2,TRBJ1-2,-,TGTGCCAGCAGCTTAGGGGCAGGGTTGAGCTATGGCTACACCTTC,CASSLGAGLSYGYTF
-,TRBV3-1/TRBV3-2,TRBJ2-1,-,TGTGCCAGCAGCCAGAGGGGGGGTAAGGGGAATGAGCAGTTCTTC,CASSQRGGKGNEQFF
-,TRBV20-1,TRBJ1-2,TRBD1,TGCAGACAGGGGAATGGCTACACCTTC,CRQGNGYTF
-,TRBV28,TRBJ1-5,-,TGTGCCACCGAGGACAGCCTCAATCAGCCCCAGCATTTT,CATEDSLNQPQHF
-,TRBV6-2/TRBV6-3,TRBJ2-5,TRBD2,TGTGCCAGCAGTTACCTGGGACTAGCGGGAGCGGGGGACCAAGAGACCCAGTACTTC,CASSYLGLAGAGDQETQYF
-,TRBV18,TRBJ1-1,-,TGTGCCAGCTCCCAACGACCGGGGGACTCCTTAGGAGCTGAAGCTTTCTTT,CASSQRPGDSLGAEAFF
-,TRBV19,TRBJ2-1,TRBD2,TGTGCCAGCACACGTAATAGCGGGAGGGAATACAATGAGCAGTTCTTC,CASTRNSGREYNEQFF
-,TRBV30,TRBJ1-5,TRBD1,TGTGCCTGGAGTGTAACCACCCTACGACAGGGTCCCGGGCAGCCCCAGCATTTT,CAWSVTTLRQGPGQPQHF
-,TRBV7-8,TRBJ2-3,TRBD2,TGTGCCAGCAGCGGGCGGGAGCCCCCAGATACGCAGTATTTT,CASSGREPPDTQYF
-,TRBV28,TRBJ1-2,TRBD1,TGTGCCAGCAGACCTCCGGGGACAGGGTTGGGGGTAGACTATGGCTACACCTTC,CASRPPGTGLGVDYGYTF
-,TRBV6-5,TRBJ1-1,-,TGTGCCAGCAGGGACGGACAGCTGGTCACTGAAGCTTTCTTT,CASRDGQLVTEAFF
-,TRBV5-6,TRBJ2-3,TRBD1,TGTGCCAGCAGCCGCGGACAGGCCGGAGATACGCAGTATTTT,CASSRGQAGDTQYF
-,TRBV19,TRBJ2-1,-,TGTGCCAGCGGGGATATTAGGAGTGCGGATGAGCAGTTCTTC,CASGDIRSADEQFF
-,TRBV11-3,TRBJ2-5,-,TGTGCCAGCAGCTTCGAGGCGGAAGAGACCCAGTACTTC,CASSFEAEETQYF
-,TRBV12-5,TRBJ2-3,-,TGTGCTAGTGGTTTGGGGGGGCGAACAGATACGCAGTATTTT,CASGLGGRTDTQYF
-,TRBV7-2,TRBJ1-4,TRBD1,TGTGCCAGCAGCTTAGCGCCCCTGACAGGGAAACTCAATGAAAAACTGTTTTTT,CASSLAPLTGKLNEKLFF
once,TRBV5-8,TRBJ2-1,TRBD2,TGTGCCAGCAGCGAAGGACTAGCGAGGTACAATGAGCAGTTCTTC,CASSEGLARYNEQFF
-,TRBV11-2,TRBJ2-1,TRBD2,TGTGCCAGCAGCTTAGATTCAGCGGGAGGGGGGGATGAGCAGTTCTTC,CASSLDSAGGGDEQFF
-,TRBV6-5,TRBJ1-1,-,TGTGCCAGCAGTCCCCCGCAGGGGTTCGCTTTCTTT,CASSPPQGFAFF
-,TRBV5-6,TRBJ2-3,-,TGTGCCAGCAGCTTGGTTCCGGAGATCACACGCACAGATACGCAGTATTTT,CASSLVPEITRTDTQYF
-,TRBV5-1,TRBJ1-3,-,TGCGCCAGCAGCCCGCGGGGGGCGGCAGGAAACACCATATATTTT,CASSPRGAAGNTIYF
-,TRBV19,TRBJ1-3,TRBD1,TGTGCCAGTAGTACTACAGGGGGCTCTGGAAACACCATATATTTT,CASSTTGGSGNTIYF